This TCR beta chain was identified in a study of cytomegalovirus exposure and HLA in healthy donors. Study-wide results and limits: In a later analysis, at a false discovery rate of 0.05, under 20,000 TCR beta sequences matched HLA alleles. Some V segments (TRBV6-2 and TRBV6-3 among them) were excluded as indistinguishable. Analysis was performed later, and it showed HLA-associated TCR beta chains to be more clonally expanded than equally common others. For cytomegalovirus status, the classifier reportedly gave diagnoses with high specificity and sensitivity.

Primers for the PCR totalled 60 Vbeta and 13 Jbeta. The assay was immunoSEQ multiplex PCR, and TCRdb's table has in-frame clones only and misses some. This repertoire comprises over 55,000 clones; its ten largest clones make up approximately 15%. As regards this clone: Its antigen is unknown.

J lost 6 bases, V lost 0 bases, and 3 bases had no gene match. CDR1 is SGDLS, CDR2 YYNGEE, per germline. The length of the CDR3 is 15 residues. The chain carries TRBV9 and TRBJ2-4; 10 nucleotides agree with TRBD1. The sample was PBMCs. The sequence came from a boy between 10 and 17 years old in good health and CMV-seronegative. CDR3 protein: CASSVEGTGVNIQYF. CDR3 nucleotides: TGTGCCAGCAGCGTAGAAGGGACAGGGGTAAACATTCAGTACTTC.